Below, one T cell receptor beta chain is given with its context. This clonotype was found many times. Its antigen target is currently unknown. Nothing much larger sits one base from this clone, and base qualities are not available. This sample was taken from a study of T cells after yellow fever vaccination (dated by TCRdb to the late 2010s). In the study overall: Libraries from fractions with low cell numbers were prepared with the SMART-Seq v4 Ultra Low Input RNA kit. To follow T-cell clones before and after primary and booster YFV17D yellow fever vaccination, bulk TCR alpha and beta repertoires were sequenced over time. Two healthy male donors, one aged 18 to 30 and one aged 30 to 40 years, were included in the cohort. Blood was drawn at multiple timepoints before and after primary and secondary immunization, with bulk PBMC replicates and cell subsets isolated. Here is what the overall study found, with its caveats: After the booster, most clones that had expanded after primary vaccination were detected again (over 95% of CD4 and under 90% of CD8), suggesting broad maintenance of memory. Because only two donors were included in the study, the extent to which the findings can be generalized is limited. Computational filtering was needed because FACS-sorted repertoires could contain abundant contaminating clonotypes from the bulk population. The secondary T-cell response was weaker than the primary response but faster, peaking on day 5 instead of day 15. A small share of clonotypes occurred in both CD4 and CD8 compartments, likely arising from convergent recombination.

Counted from cysteine to phenylalanine, this CDR3 has 12 amino acids. Only the CDR3 region is kept as DNA, spanning 36 bases read in frame from base 1. The junction shows trimming of 1 base on V and 3 bases on J, plus 3 bases between the germline ends. The meaning of the sample's treatment or condition label: live attenuated yellow fever vaccine strain. At each blood-draw timepoint, two biological replicates of bulk PBMCs were collected. PBMCs were isolated from peripheral blood using a standard Ficoll-Paque protocol. TriZol was used to extract RNA from bulk PBMCs, from CD4 and CD8 fractions, and from dextramer-positive and dextramer-negative fractions. TCR cDNA was synthesized by 5'RACE template switching, through which a universal primer site and unique molecular identifiers were introduced. Priming of cDNA synthesis was performed from both the TCR alpha and TCR beta constant segments. Libraries were amplified in two PCR steps, with sample barcodes and sequencing adapters added in the second step. Libraries were sequenced on Illumina HiSeq 2500 (2x100 bp) or NovaSeq (2x150 bp). For the original study's pipeline: Reads were demultiplexed and collapsed into UMI consensus sequences with MIGEC, and V(D)J alignment was performed with MiXCR. Clonotypes responding to the vaccine were identified with edgeR on replicate PBMC samples, with the criteria of FDR below 0.01 and a log2 fold change above 5 up to day 15. Each bulk clonotype received a CD4 or CD8 identity based on whether the sequenced CD4 or CD8 repertoire contained that clonotype at higher abundance. In TCRdb, the public reads were trimmed at Q25 with fastp and aligned with MiXCR, with productive beta chains retained. Records with the same CDR3 protein are collapsed into one entry carrying the most frequent genes and DNA. V and J calls and clone size were set by TCRdb, not the authors. In all, the sample holds more than 250,000 distinct CDR3 sequences, and around 6.8% of those were seen once. In total, the top ten clones hold roughly a sixth of the sample.

The chain uses TRBV12-3 or TRBV12-4 and TRBJ1-2, with the D gene not clear enough to name. The TCR was taken from a man between 18 and 35 years old who received the YFV17D yellow fever vaccine. This specimen consisted of PBMCs, obtained more than 40 days after the first yellow fever vaccination. Read as DNA, the sequence is TGTGCCAGCAGTTTAGAGTACTATGGCTACACCTTC. This sequence encodes CASSLEYYGYTF.